The rows below give T cell receptor beta chains drawn from one sample of a study of identifying expanded T cells in peripheral blood. The table came from immunoSEQ multiplex PCR; TCRdb's copy has only in-frame clones and leaves some out. This sample carries some 91,000 clones, 88% of them seen once, and the ten largest clones take 3% to 4%. Material: blood. These receptors originate from a person between 18 and 70 years old in good health. Both conserved end residues are part of each CDR3. The D gene is left open where the match is weak. Clone size is not always given. Where it is, it says once, few, many or a class for expanded clones.

clone_size: .; j_call: TRBJ1-3; d_call: .; v_call: TRBV6-6; cdr3_nt: TGTGCCAGCAGTCCTCAGCTCTCTGGAAACACCATATATTTT; cdr3_aa: CASSPQLSGNTIYF
clone_size: .; j_call: TRBJ2-7; d_call: .; v_call: TRBV28; cdr3_nt: TGTGCCAGCAGTTTATCCCCCGAAGTGCGGAGCTCCTACGAGCAGTACTTC; cdr3_aa: CASSLSPEVRSSYEQYF
clone_size: .; j_call: TRBJ1-6; d_call: .; v_call: TRBV10-1; cdr3_nt: TGCGCCAGCAGTGGCTCAGGGACTTCACCCCTCCACTTT; cdr3_aa: CASSGSGTSPLHF
clone_size: .; j_call: TRBJ1-2; d_call: .; v_call: TRBV7-2; cdr3_nt: TGTGCCAGCAGCTTGGGGGGGCTGGTCTATGGCTACACCTTC; cdr3_aa: CASSLGGLVYGYTF
clone_size: .; j_call: TRBJ1-5; d_call: .; v_call: TRBV27; cdr3_nt: TGTGCCAGCAGTCCCGGAGGGAGTCAGCCCCAGCATTTT; cdr3_aa: CASSPGGSQPQHF
clone_size: .; j_call: TRBJ2-7; d_call: .; v_call: TRBV16; cdr3_nt: TGTGCCAGCAGCCAATATGAGGGTTACGAGCAGTACTTC; cdr3_aa: CASSQYEGYEQYF
clone_size: .; j_call: TRBJ1-1; d_call: .; v_call: TRBV2; cdr3_nt: TGTGCCAGCAGTGAAACCAGGGGCGTAGGGGCTTTCTTT; cdr3_aa: CASSETRGVGAFF
clone_size: .; j_call: TRBJ2-3; d_call: TRBD2; v_call: TRBV18; cdr3_nt: TGTGCCAGCTCACCACCGGCGGGGGCAGATACGCAGTATTTT; cdr3_aa: CASSPPAGADTQYF
clone_size: .; j_call: TRBJ2-1; d_call: TRBD1; v_call: TRBV2; cdr3_nt: TGTGCCAGCACTCCCGACAGGGGACCCCGTTCGGGGCAGTACAATGAGCAGTTCTTC; cdr3_aa: CASTPDRGPRSGQYNEQFF
clone_size: .; j_call: TRBJ1-2; d_call: TRBD1; v_call: TRBV4-3; cdr3_nt: TGCGCCAGCAGCCAACAGGGGGCGGGGGGCTACACCTTC; cdr3_aa: CASSQQGAGGYTF
clone_size: .; j_call: TRBJ2-1; d_call: .; v_call: TRBV11-3; cdr3_nt: TGTGCCAGCAGCTCAGGAGGTGAGCAGTTCTTC; cdr3_aa: CASSSGGEQFF
clone_size: .; j_call: TRBJ2-2; d_call: TRBD1; v_call: TRBV7-2; cdr3_nt: TGTGCCAGCAGCCTACAGGGGTTCGGTGACACCGGGGAGCTGTTTTTT; cdr3_aa: CASSLQGFGDTGELFF
clone_size: .; j_call: TRBJ2-3; d_call: TRBD2; v_call: TRBV7-8; cdr3_nt: TGTGCCAGCAGCTTAGGGAGCCCGACGCGGGGGAGCGATACGCAGTATTTT; cdr3_aa: CASSLGSPTRGSDTQYF
clone_size: once; j_call: TRBJ1-2; d_call: .; v_call: TRBV10-3; cdr3_nt: TGTGCCATCAGTTCCGTGGACAAATTCTATGGCTACACCTTC; cdr3_aa: CAISSVDKFYGYTF
clone_size: .; j_call: TRBJ2-4; d_call: .; v_call: TRBV19; cdr3_nt: TGTGCCAGTAGTAAGCGTAGCGTTTTGCTAGCCAAAAACATTCAGTACTTC; cdr3_aa: CASSKRSVLLAKNIQYF
clone_size: .; j_call: TRBJ2-1; d_call: .; v_call: TRBV21-1; cdr3_nt: TGTGCCAGCAGCAAACGGCTTGAAAGACTCAATGAGCAGTTCTTC; cdr3_aa: CASSKRLERLNEQFF
clone_size: once; j_call: TRBJ2-5; d_call: .; v_call: TRBV9; cdr3_nt: TGTGCCAGCAGCGTAGGGTCCTTGGTCGAGACCCAGTACTTC; cdr3_aa: CASSVGSLVETQYF
clone_size: .; j_call: TRBJ1-5; d_call: .; v_call: TRBV7-9; cdr3_nt: TGTGCCAGCAGTGCAGGGTTCAATCAGCCCCAGCATTTT; cdr3_aa: CASSAGFNQPQHF
clone_size: .; j_call: TRBJ1-3; d_call: .; v_call: TRBV2; cdr3_nt: TGTGCCAGCAGTGAACAGGGGCAAGGAGGAAACACCATATATTTT; cdr3_aa: CASSEQGQGGNTIYF
clone_size: .; j_call: TRBJ1-1; d_call: .; v_call: TRBV7-9; cdr3_nt: TGTGCCACGGTCGTCAGGGTGGGGACTGAAGCTTTCTTT; cdr3_aa: CATVVRVGTEAFF
clone_size: .; j_call: TRBJ2-5; d_call: TRBD1; v_call: TRBV27; cdr3_nt: TGTGCCAGCAATCCCCTAGGACAGGGAGGCGAGGAGACCCAGTACTTC; cdr3_aa: CASNPLGQGGEETQYF
clone_size: .; j_call: TRBJ2-7; d_call: TRBD1; v_call: TRBV5-1; cdr3_nt: TGCGCCAGCAACCCCGCCGGGACAGGGGGTTACGAGCAGTACTTC; cdr3_aa: CASNPAGTGGYEQYF
clone_size: .; j_call: TRBJ1-1; d_call: .; v_call: TRBV4-1; cdr3_nt: TGCGCCAGCAGCCAAGATGGGGCAGGGTTAAGGGACACTGAAGCTTTCTTT; cdr3_aa: CASSQDGAGLRDTEAFF
clone_size: .; j_call: TRBJ1-5; d_call: .; v_call: TRBV28; cdr3_nt: TGTGCCAGCAGGAGTAAGGTTCGACAGCCCCAGCATTTT; cdr3_aa: CASRSKVRQPQHF
clone_size: .; j_call: TRBJ2-3; d_call: TRBD2; v_call: TRBV29-1; cdr3_nt: TGCAGCGTCCGGACTAGCGGTGTTTACACAGATACGCAGTATTTT; cdr3_aa: CSVRTSGVYTDTQYF
clone_size: .; j_call: TRBJ2-7; d_call: .; v_call: TRBV5-6; cdr3_nt: TGTGCCAGCAGCTTGGATCCGGGCTCCTACGAGCAGTACTTC; cdr3_aa: CASSLDPGSYEQYF
clone_size: .; j_call: TRBJ1-5; d_call: TRBD1; v_call: TRBV27; cdr3_nt: TGTGCCAGCAGTCTCCAGGGGGCTTATGGCAATCAGCCCCAGCATTTT; cdr3_aa: CASSLQGAYGNQPQHF
clone_size: .; j_call: TRBJ2-1; d_call: .; v_call: TRBV20-1; cdr3_nt: TGCAGTGCTAGTATTGAGCAGTTCTTC; cdr3_aa: CSASIEQFF
clone_size: .; j_call: TRBJ2-7; d_call: .; v_call: TRBV27; cdr3_nt: TGTGCCAGCAGTTTGGCCCCACACGTGGACGAGCAGTACTTC; cdr3_aa: CASSLAPHVDEQYF
clone_size: .; j_call: TRBJ1-4; d_call: TRBD1; v_call: TRBV4-1; cdr3_nt: TGCGCCAGCAGCCGACAGGGGACTAATGAAAAACTGTTTTTT; cdr3_aa: CASSRQGTNEKLFF
clone_size: .; j_call: TRBJ1-3; d_call: .; v_call: TRBV4-2; cdr3_nt: TGTGCCAGCAGCCAAGGCCAGGGTGATAGTGGAAACACCATATATTTT; cdr3_aa: CASSQGQGDSGNTIYF
clone_size: .; j_call: TRBJ2-7; d_call: .; v_call: TRBV6-1; cdr3_nt: TGTGCCAGCAGTGAAGCTGGCTCAAGGGTCTTTTCCTTCGAGCAGTACTTC; cdr3_aa: CASSEAGSRVFSFEQYF
clone_size: .; j_call: TRBJ2-3; d_call: .; v_call: TRBV28; cdr3_nt: TGTGCCAGCAGTTTTGTCGCGGGCACAGATACGCAGTATTTT; cdr3_aa: CASSFVAGTDTQYF
clone_size: .; j_call: TRBJ1-5; d_call: .; v_call: TRBV2; cdr3_nt: TGTGCCAGCAGTGAAAGGGAGGGTCAGCCCCAGCATTTT; cdr3_aa: CASSEREGQPQHF
clone_size: .; j_call: TRBJ2-3; d_call: .; v_call: TRBV10-1; cdr3_nt: TGCGCCAGCAGTGAAGCCCAACCCACAGATACGCAGTATTTT; cdr3_aa: CASSEAQPTDTQYF
clone_size: few; j_call: TRBJ2-1; d_call: TRBD2; v_call: TRBV28; cdr3_nt: TGTGCCAGCATGGCGGGGGGGCCGAATGAGCAGTTCTTC; cdr3_aa: CASMAGGPNEQFF
clone_size: .; j_call: TRBJ2-7; d_call: .; v_call: TRBV6-1; cdr3_nt: TGTGCCAGCAGCCCGGACGTTGGGTCCTACGAGCAGTACTTC; cdr3_aa: CASSPDVGSYEQYF
clone_size: .; j_call: TRBJ2-2; d_call: .; v_call: TRBV10-3; cdr3_nt: TGTGCCATCAGTGAGCCCCGGGACTCATACACCGGGGAGCTGTTTTTT; cdr3_aa: CAISEPRDSYTGELFF